This TCR beta chain was observed in a study of technical replicates of blood from several donors. The CDR3 contains 15 residues. The ends lost 3 bases at V and 4 bases at J; junction bases unmatched: 5. Per the germline V gene, CDR1 is MDHEN and CDR2 is SYDVKM. Clones were sequenced by immunoSEQ multiplex PCR, and TCRdb holds only the in-frame ones, with some missing. The sample comprises around 80,000 clones, nearly 99% of which are singletons, and around 0.22% rests with the top ten. This rearrangement joins TRBV28 to TRBJ1-5, with TRBD1 matching 8 bases. This clonotype was sampled from a human donor in good health. Sequences were obtained from T cells isolated from PBMCs. This chain's CDR3 is CASSLSGQANQPQHF. The DNA for the CDR3 is TGTGCCAGCAGTTTGTCGGGACAGGCTAATCAGCCCCAGCATTTT.